The 17 T cell receptor beta chains below all came from one sample that was sequenced in a study of blood T cell repertoires in COVID-19. Here immunoSEQ multiplex PCR was the method, and the copy in TCRdb shows in-frame clones only, minus some. This sample has more than 150,000 clones, with about 90% found just once. What was sequenced was peripheral blood. The receptor set was obtained from a man between 40 and 49 years old with active or convalescent COVID-19.

The V call is TRBV28, the J call TRBJ2-7, with 7 nucleotides matching TRBD1. Germline V gene data show CDR1 as MDHEN and CDR2 as SYDVKM. The CDR3 runs 14 residues. Trimming took 6 bases from V and 4 from J; bases not matched to a gene: 9. CDR3 nucleotide sequence: TGTGCCAGCAGGGCGACGGGACAGCAATACGAGCAGTACTTC. Protein: CASRATGQQYEQYF.

The chain is built from TRBV30 and TRBJ1-2; D unclear. CDR1 and CDR2 (germline): GTSNPN, SVGIG (reference sequence). V was shortened by 4 bases and J by 3 bases, with 12 bases between the two germline ends. This CDR3 is built from 13 residues. The CDR3: CAWNRDSDYGYTF. For the CDR3, the DNA is TGTGCCTGGAATCGAGATAGCGACTATGGCTACACCTTC.

V is TRBV2 and J is TRBJ2-2, with D uncertain. V shed 7 bases and J shed 4 bases, with 10 bases lying between them. The CDR3 totals 13 residues. The germline V gene encodes CDR1 SNHLY and CDR2 FYNNEI. The CDR3 DNA follows: TGTGCCAGCAAATTGGGCCCCACCGGGGAGCTGTTTTTT. Residues: CASKLGPTGELFF.

The rearrangement joins TRBV7-3 to TRBJ2-5, with 10 bases aligning to TRBD2. Germline assignment: CDR1 SGHTA and CDR2 FQGTGA. This CDR3 has 16 residues. The ends lost 2 bases at V and 2 bases at J; junction bases unmatched: 5. Written as DNA, the CDR3 is TGTGCCAGCAGCTTAGCTAGCGGGGGTGGACAAGAGACCCAGTACTTC. Translation: CASSLASGGGQETQYF. The full variable domain, in which reference TRBV7-3 and TRBJ2-5 provide the parts outside the CDR3, is GAGVSQTPSNKVTEKGKYVELRCDPISGHTALYWYRQSLGQGPEFLIYFQGTGAADDSGLPNDRFFAVRPEGSVSTLKIQRTERGDSAVYLCASSLASGGGQETQYFGPGTRLLVL.

This clone was detected once. V is TRBV4-3 and J is TRBJ1-2; weak D call: TRBD1 (6 bases). CDR3 length: 14 amino acids. Per germline, CDR1 LGHNA and CDR2 YSLEER. The V gene lost 0 bases and the J gene lost 2 bases, with 7 bases spanning the gap. The chain's CDR3 is CASSQETGNYGYTF. CDR3 DNA sequence: TGCGCCAGCAGCCAAGAAACAGGGAACTATGGCTACACCTTC.

The CDR3: CASSQIGDTEAFF. CDR3 DNA sequence: TGTGCCAGCAGCCAGATAGGGGACACTGAAGCTTTCTTT. The V and J genes are TRBV7-6 and TRBJ1-1, with D tentatively TRBD1 (5 bases). In germline, CDR1 is SGHVS, CDR2 FNYEAQ. The CDR3 is made up of 13 amino acids. V lost 5 bases and J lost 3, with 10 bases in between.

The genes are TRBV5-1 and TRBJ1-2; D perhaps matches TRBD1 (5 bases). CDR3 length equals 14 residues. With 1 base removed from V and 3 bases from J, the gap between germline ends came to 10 bases. Germline lookup yields CDR1 SGHRS and CDR2 YFSETQ. As DNA, the CDR3 is TGCGCCAGCAGCTTGCGTCCGGGGGACTATGGCTACACCTTC. It encodes CASSLRPGDYGYTF.

The V gene is TRBV10-1, the J gene TRBJ2-1; TRBD2 agrees at 7 bases. This CDR3 is built from 17 residues. Germline V lookup: CDR1 WNHNN, CDR2 SYGVQD (reference sequence). V lost 0 bases to trimming and J lost 3 bases; unmatched junction nucleotides: 8. This CDR3 is CASSESRGLNIYNEQFF. The CDR3 DNA is TGCGCCAGCAGTGAGTCGAGGGGACTAAACATCTACAATGAGCAGTTCTTC.

The rearrangement links TRBV7-3 to TRBJ2-1, with D possibly TRBD1 on 6 matching bases. Between the trimmed V and J ends, which lost 0 bases and 4 bases, there was a span of 10 bases. This CDR3 has 15 residues. In germline, CDR1 is SGHTA, CDR2 FQGTGA. The CDR3 DNA reads TGTGCCAGCAGCTTAACAAGGACAGAATACAATGAGCAGTTCTTC. As protein: CASSLTRTEYNEQFF.

The chain carries TRBV19 and TRBJ1-1; maybe TRBD1 (6 bases). CDR1 is LNHDA and CDR2 is SQIVND in the germline V gene (reference sequence). V gave up 9 bases and J gave up 0 bases, with 11 bases separating them. This CDR3 spans 13 amino acids. In nucleotides, the CDR3 is TGTGCCAGCCGGGACACCTTGAACACTGAAGCTTTCTTT. Residues: CASRDTLNTEAFF.

The J gene is TRBJ1-2, the V gene TRBV6-2 or TRBV6-3, with TRBD1 matching over 12 bases. Germline-derived CDR1 and CDR2 are MNHEY and SVGEGT. CDR3 size: 17 residues. The trim removed 2 bases at V and 8 bases at J, leaving 12 bases unmatched. The CDR3: CASSYAYPGQGAKGYTF. The CDR3 coding sequence is TGTGCCAGCAGTTACGCGTACCCGGGACAGGGGGCGAAAGGCTACACCTTC.

This chain connects TRBV6-5 to TRBJ2-7, with 8 bases identical to TRBD2. CDR3 length equals 14 residues. The V gene end was trimmed by 6 bases and the J gene end by 3 bases; junction bases not matched to a gene: 7. Germline V gene lookup returns CDR1 MNHEY and CDR2 SVGAGI. CDR3 protein: CASRSGTSLYEQYF. The CDR3 coding sequence is TGTGCCAGCAGATCCGGGACTAGTCTCTACGAGCAGTACTTC.

The rearrangement joins TRBV6-2 or TRBV6-3 to TRBJ2-5; 9 bases are a match to TRBD2. The CDR3 length is 16 residues. Germline V lookup: CDR1 MNHEY, CDR2 SVGEGT. V lost 2 bases and J lost 5; bases outside the gene matches: 9. For the CDR3, the DNA is TGTGCCAGCAGTTACAACGCGGGGGGGCCTTGGGAGACCCAGTACTTC. It codes for CASSYNAGGPWETQYF.

The V gene is TRBV2, the J gene TRBJ1-2; D is perhaps TRBD1 (5 bases). CDR1 is SNHLY and CDR2 is FYNNEI in the germline V gene. The CDR3 has 12 amino acids. The germline V and J ends were trimmed by 3 bases and 6 bases, with 8 bases remaining between them. DNA of the CDR3: TGTGCCAGCAGTGAGGCCAGGGATGGCTACACCTTC. This gives the protein CASSEARDGYTF.

The chain combines TRBV30 with TRBJ1-5; perhaps TRBD1 as D (5 bases). Germline CDR1 and CDR2: GTSNPN and SVGIG (reference sequence). The CDR3 covers 13 residues. The germline V and J ends were trimmed by 2 bases and 4 bases, with 9 bases remaining between them. The CDR3 protein is CAWSLGGNQPQHF. CDR3 nucleotide sequence: TGTGCCTGGAGTTTGGGGGGTAATCAGCCCCAGCATTTT.

The gene calls are TRBV6-2 or TRBV6-3 and TRBJ2-5; TRBD2 is a possible D gene (7 bases). Germline CDR1 reads MNHEY; CDR2 reads SVGEGT. V lost 6 bases, J lost 12 bases, and 14 bases lay in between. The length of the CDR3 is 11 residues. The DNA for the CDR3 is TGTGCCAGCAGCTCGAGCGGGGACAAGTACTTC. It translates to CASSSSGDKYF.

This sequence joins TRBV30 and TRBJ1-2; no reliable D call. In germline, CDR1 is GTSNPN, CDR2 SVGIG (reference sequence). Trimming left V 0 bases short and J 2 bases short, with 7 bases between. The CDR3 spans 13 residues. CDR3 sequence (DNA): TGTGCCTGGAGTGTAACAATGAACTATGGCTACACCTTC. Encoded protein: CAWSVTMNYGYTF.